The text below deals with one TCR beta chain. The antigen is undetermined. PCR amplification relied on 60 Vbeta primers (plus 13 Jbeta primers). The method was immunoSEQ multiplex PCR; TCRdb's version includes in-frame clones alone and lacks a portion of them. The sample shows 300,000 or so clones, around four fifths of them seen only once. The trim removed 5 bases at V and 4 bases at J, leaving 3 bases unmatched. CDR3 size: 14 residues. The germline CDR1 and CDR2 sequences are SGHVS and FNYEAQ. The data stem from a study of cytomegalovirus exposure and HLA in healthy donors. Study-wide results and limits: The study labeled under 200 TCR beta chains cytomegalovirus-associated.

The donors (healthy individuals) were bone marrow donors. The TCR was taken from a woman aged 40 to 55 in good health and CMV-seropositive. The V and J genes are TRBV7-6 and TRBJ2-1, with 9 positions matching TRBD2. Sequenced input: PBMCs. The CDR3 nucleotides read TGTGCCAGCAGCCCTAGCGGGGCGTACAATGAGCAGTTCTTC. Encoded protein: CASSPSGAYNEQFF.